This T cell receptor (beta chain) was retrieved from a study of cytomegalovirus exposure and HLA in healthy donors. The PCR made use of 60 Vbeta and 13 Jbeta primers. Sequencing was performed with immunoSEQ multiplex PCR; in TCRdb, only in-frame clones are kept and a portion is missing. Seen here are some 150,000 clones, around 76% observed once, and the top ten hold 2.8%. The sample was PBMCs. The receptor was derived from a male donor in good health and CMV-seronegative.

For the CDR3, the DNA is TGCGCCAGCAGCCAAGACTCCCCCCTAGCGGGGGGATATGGTGAGCAGTTCTTC. This gives the protein CASSQDSPLAGGYGEQFF. The chain links TRBV4-1 to TRBJ2-1; 11 nucleotides align to TRBD2. CDR1 and CDR2 from the germline V gene are MGHRA and YSYEKL. V lost 0 bases and J lost 9; bases outside the gene matches: 13. The CDR3 covers 18 residues.